The next 14 T cell receptor beta chains were all read from a single sample in a study of chemoradiotherapy in HPV16-positive cancers. Sequenced by immunoSEQ multiplex PCR; TCRdb stores in-frame clones only, minus some. The sample gives more than 10,000 clones, approximately 80% of which show up once; around 1.5% is in the top ten. This specimen was acquired from a patient who underwent chemoradiotherapy. The receptor set was obtained from a human donor with HPV-associated anogenital cancer.

V gene TRBV28 combines with J gene TRBJ1-1; the match to TRBD1 covers 9 bases. With V trimmed by 7 bases and J by 6 bases, 12 bases remained unmatched. Germline V CDR1 and CDR2: MDHEN, SYDVKM. The CDR3 contains 15 residues. The CDR3 nucleotides are TGTGCCAGCACCGGACAGGGGATAGGCTCCGCTGAAGCTTTCTTT. Its translation is CASTGQGIGSAEAFF.

This clone is medium-sized within its sample. This chain links TRBV6-5 with TRBJ1-4; possible D gene TRBD1, 6 bases. The germline CDR1 and CDR2 sequences are MNHEY and SVGAGI. Trimming took 6 bases from V and 4 from J, leaving 12 bases between them. This CDR3 region has 14 residues. CDR3 nucleotide sequence: TGTGCCAGCAGACCGGGACACCTTAATGAAAAACTGTTTTTT. This gives the protein CASRPGHLNEKLFF.

CDR3 residues: CASSQAGNQPQHF. The DNA for the CDR3 is TGTGCCAGCAGCCAAGCGGGAAATCAGCCCCAGCATTTT. The chain is built from TRBV4-2 and TRBJ1-5; D is unclear. Trimming removed 1 base at V and 4 bases at J, with 5 bases between. Per the germline V gene, CDR1 is LGHNA and CDR2 is YNFKEQ. This CDR3 contains 13 residues.

The V and J genes are TRBV6-5 and TRBJ1-3, with a possible D match to TRBD1 (6 bases). CDR1 and CDR2 (germline): MNHEY, SVGAGI. The CDR3 spans 15 residues. The V and J ends lost 2 bases and 0 bases respectively, with 8 bases between them. The CDR3 reads CASSYRGGSGNTIYF. In nucleotides, the CDR3 is TGTGCCAGCAGTTACAGGGGGGGCTCTGGAAACACCATATATTTT.

The chain carries TRBV9 and TRBJ1-2; no definite D call. The CDR3 sequence is 15 residues long. CDR1 is SGDLS, CDR2 YYNGEE, per germline. V lost 0 bases and J lost 0, with 9 bases in between. Here the CDR3 DNA reads TGTGCCAGCAGCGTAGCTTTCCCTTCTAACTATGGCTACACCTTC. Translation: CASSVAFPSNYGYTF.

The gene calls are TRBV5-4 and TRBJ1-2; D uncertain. From germline, CDR1 is SGHNT and CDR2 YYREEE (reference sequence). V was clipped by 4 bases and J by 6 bases, with 22 bases between them. This CDR3 is 16 amino acids long. The CDR3 loop is CASSPPGKPRGHGYTF. The CDR3 nucleotides read TGTGCCAGCAGCCCCCCCGGCAAGCCTAGAGGGCATGGCTACACCTTC.

The V call is TRBV29-1, the J call TRBJ1-1; 8 bases agree with TRBD1. Germline trimming cut 7 bases from V and 1 base from J; bases unmatched to any gene: 5. This CDR3 is 13 amino acids long. Per germline, CDR1 SQVTM and CDR2 ANQGSEA. CDR3 nucleotide sequence: TGCAGCGGCGACAGGGGAGAGAACACTGAAGCTTTCTTT. Translation gives CSGDRGENTEAFF.

The genes are TRBV7-9 and TRBJ1-1; the D is unclear. The ends were cut back, 4 bases at V and 6 bases at J, with 24 bases in the middle. The CDR3 runs to 17 residues. Germline CDR1 and CDR2: SEHNR and FQNEAQ (reference sequence). The CDR3 DNA reads TGTGCCAGCAGCTCGCCGCGATCGGCCAGAGAGTACCCTGAAGCTTTCTTT. Amino acids: CASSSPRSAREYPEAFF.

The V and J genes are TRBV29-1 and TRBJ1-5; D not resolved. Germline CDR1 is SQVTM and CDR2 is ANQGSEA. The CDR3 is made up of 13 amino acids. V lost 4 bases and J lost 7, with 14 bases in between. CDR3 bases: TGCAGCGTTGTAATGGTCGAAGGGCAGCCCCAGCATTTT. Amino acids: CSVVMVEGQPQHF.

This chain connects TRBV2 to TRBJ1-4; D is perhaps TRBD1 (5 bases). In germline, CDR1 is SNHLY, CDR2 FYNNEI. CDR3 length: 12 amino acids. Trimming stripped 4 bases from V and 7 bases from J, with 7 bases between. CDR3: CASSGGSEKLFF. CDR3 sequence (DNA): TGTGCCAGCAGTGGGGGGAGTGAAAAACTGTTTTTT.

The V and J genes are TRBV9 and TRBJ2-1; 11 positions agree with TRBD2. The CDR3 consists of 16 residues. V shed 3 bases, J shed 7 bases, and the junction held 9 bases outside the gene matches. Per the germline V gene, CDR1 is SGDLS and CDR2 is YYNGEE. The CDR3: CASSAFSGGAPNEQFF. Here the CDR3 DNA reads TGTGCCAGCAGCGCGTTTAGCGGGGGGGCCCCTAATGAGCAGTTCTTC.

The chain has TRBV6-5 and TRBJ2-7; 7 bases fit TRBD1. J was trimmed by 2 bases and V by 8 bases; bases with no gene match: 6. Per the germline V gene, CDR1 is MNHEY and CDR2 is SVGAGI. CDR3 length equals 13 residues. CDR3: CASSGTAAYEQYF. The CDR3 DNA sequence: TGTGCCAGCTCCGGGACAGCCGCCTACGAGCAGTACTTC.

This chain uses TRBV4-2 with TRBJ2-7; the match to TRBD2 covers 7 bases. The CDR3 is made up of 16 amino acids. J was trimmed by 2 bases and V by 3 bases; bases with no gene match: 10. In germline, CDR1 is LGHNA, CDR2 YNFKEQ. CDR3 DNA sequence: TGTGCCAGCAGCCACGCTGAGCGGGGTGGGACCTACGAGCAGTACTTC. This encodes CASSHAERGGTYEQYF.

V usage is TRBV15 and J usage is TRBJ2-7, with D tentatively TRBD1 (5 bases). This CDR3 has 12 residues. Germline values: CDR1 LNHNV, CDR2 YYDKDF (reference sequence). The V end was cut by 0 bases, the J end by 12 bases, with 12 bases between. The CDR3 DNA sequence: TGTGCCACCAGCAGAGAAGGGGTCACATTGTACTTC. It specifies CATSREGVTLYF.